The 24 T cell receptor beta chains presented below share a single source sample, sequenced in a study of T cells in Graves' hyperthyroidism and ophthalmopathy. Amplified TCR beta CDR3 regions derived from RNA transcripts. Primed by the HTBI set, a first-round RT-PCR was run on the TCR CDR3. TCRdb re-called the multiplex PCR reads through MiXCR, storing one row per CDR3 protein. The sample has some 570,000 distinct CDR3 sequences, more than 15% seen once; the top ten hold 17%. The specimen sequenced was blood. The receptors originated from a woman between 18 and 30 years old with Graves' ophthalmopathy.

This clonotype has a count of ten or more. The V call is TRBV28, the J call TRBJ1-2, with TRBD1 as a possible D gene (6 bases). Germline CDR1 reads MDHEN; CDR2 reads SYDVKM. The CDR3 contains 12 residues. V lost 5 bases and J 8 bases, leaving 12 bases between the germline ends. DNA for the CDR3: TGTGCCAGCAGTGGACAGACTCCCGGCTACACCTTC. Translating it yields CASSGQTPGYTF.

This clonotype was found many times. The V gene is TRBV20-1, the J gene TRBJ1-2; 8 bases map to TRBD1. The germline V gene encodes CDR1 DFQATT and CDR2 SNEGSKA (reference sequence). CDR3 length equals 13 residues. With 6 bases clipped from V and 5 bases from J, the junction kept 8 bases outside the gene matches. CDR3 loop: CSAEGQVKYGYTF. The CDR3 DNA reads as TGCAGTGCAGAGGGACAGGTGAAATATGGCTACACCTTC.

Ten or more counts support this clonotype. The V call is TRBV5-8, the J call TRBJ2-1, with D perhaps TRBD1 or TRBD2 (5 bases each). The germline CDR1 and CDR2 sequences are SGHTS and YDEGEE. The ends were cut back, 4 bases at V and 5 bases at J, with 16 bases in the middle. The CDR3 extends over 15 amino acids. Written as DNA, the CDR3 is TGTGCCAGCAGCCCCCCCGGGACCGGGAACAATGAGCAGTTCTTC. Translating gives CASSPPGTGNNEQFF.

This clonotype was counted many times. The chain is built from TRBV20-1 and TRBJ1-1; D is uncertain. In germline, CDR1 is DFQATT, CDR2 SNEGSKA (reference sequence). V was clipped by 2 bases and J by 5 bases, with 15 bases between them. The CDR3 covers 14 residues. CDR3 amino acids: CSARPGKGRTEAFF. The CDR3 nucleotides are TGCAGTGCTAGACCGGGGAAAGGAAGAACTGAAGCTTTCTTT.

This clonotype was counted only a few times. J is TRBJ1-5 and V is TRBV27; D remains unclear. The germline CDR1 and CDR2 sequences are MNHEY and SMNVEV (reference sequence). CDR3 length: 15 residues. Trimming removed 5 bases from V and 0 bases from J, with 11 bases in between. The CDR3 DNA reads as TGTGCCAGCAGTATAACGAATTATAGCAATCAGCCCCAGCATTTT. Translating gives CASSITNYSNQPQHF.

This clonotype was seen repeatedly, ten times or more. The J gene is TRBJ2-5, the V gene TRBV27, with 14 nucleotides matching TRBD2. The CDR3 spans 17 residues. V was pared by 3 bases and J by 5 bases, with 8 bases of the junction left unmatched. Germline-derived CDR1 and CDR2 are MNHEY and SMNVEV (reference sequence). The CDR3 bases are TGTGCCAGCAGTTTCTTGACTAGCGGGAGGGTAGGGGAGACCCAGTACTTC. Protein: CASSFLTSGRVGETQYF.

The sample holds many counts of this clonotype. This rearrangement joins TRBV12-3 or TRBV12-4 to TRBJ1-2, with D uncertain. The CDR3 has 18 residues. The V and J ends lost 3 bases and 0 bases respectively, with 20 bases between them. The chain's CDR3 is CASSLMQRGLSSNYGYTF. DNA of the CDR3: TGTGCCAGCAGTTTGATGCAACGCGGACTATCTTCTAACTATGGCTACACCTTC.

The CDR3 sequence: CASRRQISGNTIYF. CDR3 sequence (DNA): TGTGCCAGCAGGCGACAGATTTCTGGAAACACCATATATTTT. The J gene is TRBJ1-3, the V gene TRBV6-2 or TRBV6-3; D might be TRBD1 (5 bases). Between the trimmed V and J ends, which lost 6 bases and 1 base, there was a span of 10 bases. The CDR3 is 14 amino acids. From germline, CDR1 is MNHEY and CDR2 SVGEGT.

This clonotype was counted once. CDR3 loop: CASSDSAGAKYGYTF. The CDR3 region has the DNA TGTGCCAGCAGTGACTCGGCAGGGGCGAAGTATGGCTACACCTTC. The chain recombines TRBV6-4 with TRBJ1-2; tentatively, D is TRBD1 (6 bases). CDR3 length: 15 residues. CDR1 MRHNA and CDR2 SNTAGT come from the germline V gene. Trimming cost V 0 bases and J 5 bases, with 13 bases left between them.

In its sample, this clonotype was seen a few times. J is TRBJ2-7 and V is TRBV9; TRBD2 might be the D (7 bases). This CDR3 spans 15 amino acids. Trimming took off 0 bases at V and 2 bases at J, with 12 bases between the two ends. The germline V gene encodes CDR1 SGDLS and CDR2 YYNGEE. The CDR3 is CASSVGGGPTYEQYF. The CDR3 DNA follows: TGTGCCAGCAGCGTAGGGGGGGGCCCCACCTACGAGCAGTACTTC.

The CDR3 loop is CASSYAGDFNYGYTF. The CDR3, as DNA: TGTGCCAGCAGTTACGCAGGGGACTTTAACTATGGCTACACCTTC. The V and J genes are TRBV6-2 or TRBV6-3 and TRBJ1-2, with D tentatively TRBD1 (6 bases). CDR1 is MNHEY and CDR2 is SVGEGT in the germline V gene. Trimming removed 2 bases from V and 1 base from J, with 11 bases in between. This CDR3 is built from 15 residues.

This clonotype was counted a few times. The chain uses TRBV20-1 and TRBJ1-1, with unresolved D. V was clipped by 0 bases and J by 0 bases, with 14 bases between them. The CDR3 spans 16 residues. Germline V gene data show CDR1 as DFQATT and CDR2 as SNEGSKA (reference sequence). The CDR3 is CSAREGSDLMNTEAFF. Written as DNA, the CDR3 is TGCAGTGCTAGAGAGGGGTCAGACCTCATGAACACTGAAGCTTTCTTT.

The CDR3 protein is CASSEGRGGRNEQFF. The CDR3 DNA sequence: TGTGCCAGCAGTGAGGGGCGGGGGGGCCGAAATGAGCAGTTCTTC. The rearrangement joins TRBV2 to TRBJ2-1; 9 nucleotides align to TRBD2. In germline, CDR1 is SNHLY, CDR2 FYNNEI. The V segment lost 3 bases and the J segment 7 bases; nucleotides outside the gene matches: 7. There are 15 residues in the CDR3.

This clonotype was seen repeatedly, ten times or more. The chain carries TRBV11-3 and TRBJ2-1, with D perhaps being TRBD1 or TRBD2 (5 bases each). There are 14 residues in the CDR3. The V and J ends lost 1 base and 4 bases respectively, with 8 bases between them. Germline V lookup: CDR1 SGHNT, CDR2 YENEEA. The CDR3 sequence: CASSLGDGYNEQFF. CDR3 bases: TGTGCCAGCAGCTTAGGGGACGGATACAATGAGCAGTTCTTC.

The table lists this clonotype with many counts. This chain links TRBV27 with TRBJ1-1, with 10 bases that match TRBD1. The trim removed 4 bases at V and 1 base at J, leaving 9 bases unmatched. Per the germline V gene, CDR1 is MNHEY and CDR2 is SMNVEV (reference sequence). This CDR3 spans 17 amino acids. This chain's CDR3 is CASSSRQGAAQNTEAFF. The CDR3 DNA follows: TGTGCCAGCAGTTCTAGACAGGGGGCGGCTCAGAACACTGAAGCTTTCTTT.

This chain uses TRBV28 with TRBJ2-1; D may be TRBD1 (5 bases). Per the germline V gene, CDR1 is MDHEN and CDR2 is SYDVKM. The CDR3 length is 14 residues. Trimming cost V 4 bases and J 4 bases, with 11 bases left between them. The CDR3 reads CASSSDRLYNEQFF. CDR3 DNA: TGTGCCAGCAGTTCAGACAGATTATACAATGAGCAGTTCTTC.

This clonotype was observed at least ten times. The chain uses TRBV11-3 and TRBJ2-2, with D perhaps being TRBD1 or TRBD2 (5 bases each). Germline-derived CDR1 and CDR2 are SGHNT and YENEEA. This CDR3 is 14 amino acids long. Between the trimmed V and J ends, which lost 4 bases and 4 bases, there was a span of 10 bases. This chain's CDR3 is CASSSGPTTGELFF. In DNA form, the CDR3 reads TGTGCCAGCAGCTCGGGACCTACCACCGGGGAGCTGTTTTTT.

In this sample, this clonotype turned up many times. The chain couples TRBV11-2 to TRBJ1-1; a weak D match, TRBD1 (5 bases). Deletions cut 2 bases from V and 5 bases from J, with 12 bases between. Per the germline V gene, CDR1 is SGHAT and CDR2 is FQNNGV. The CDR3 has 14 amino acids. The CDR3 coding sequence is TGTGCCAGCAGCTTACGAGGGGAGTGGACTGAAGCTTTCTTT. Protein: CASSLRGEWTEAFF.

This sequence joins TRBV20-1 and TRBJ1-5, with D tentatively TRBD1 (6 bases). CDR1 DFQATT and CDR2 SNEGSKA come from the germline V gene (reference sequence). Trimming shortened V by 3 bases and J by 7 bases, and 19 bases separated the two germline ends. This CDR3 has 15 amino acids. CDR3 region: CSARGPGVVGQPQHF. In nucleotides, the CDR3 is TGCAGTGCTAGGGGACCAGGGGTGGTAGGCCAGCCCCAGCATTTT.

This clonotype was seen many times. This sequence joins TRBV30 and TRBJ1-1, with D perhaps TRBD1 (6 bases). Germline V lookup: CDR1 GTSNPN, CDR2 SVGIG (reference sequence). V lost 3 bases and J lost 0, with 17 bases in between. The CDR3 runs to 16 residues. This chain's CDR3 is CAWRVAWTALNTEAFF. In DNA form, the CDR3 reads TGTGCCTGGAGAGTGGCGTGGACAGCCTTGAACACTGAAGCTTTCTTT.

This clonotype was seen at least ten times. This rearrangement joins TRBV7-3 to TRBJ1-1; no clear D gene. The germline gives CDR1 SGHTA, CDR2 FQGTGA. This CDR3 spans 19 amino acids. The V end was cut by 2 bases, the J end by 4 bases, with 26 bases between. The CDR3: CASSLFAQPGRMAGTEAFF. The CDR3 DNA reads as TGTGCCAGCAGCTTATTCGCCCAGCCGGGCCGAATGGCGGGCACTGAAGCTTTCTTT.

The CDR3 nucleotides read TGTGCCAGCAGCTTGGAGCCAGAAGAGACCCAGTACTTC. Translation: CASSLEPEETQYF. The V and J genes are TRBV5-4 and TRBJ2-5; D gene unclear. Trimming cost V 0 bases and J 3 bases, with 6 bases left between them. Germline V gene data show CDR1 as SGHNT and CDR2 as YYREEE (reference sequence). The CDR3 extends over 13 amino acids.

This clonotype was recorded a few times. The chain combines TRBV10-3 with TRBJ1-1; unclear D gene. Germline loops: CDR1 ENHRY, CDR2 SYGVKD. The CDR3 covers 16 residues. V was shortened by 10 bases and J by 0 bases, with 21 bases between the two germline ends. The chain's CDR3 is CATGYSTQAMNTEAFF. The DNA for the CDR3 is TGTGCCACCGGCTATTCGACGCAGGCAATGAACACTGAAGCTTTCTTT.

This clonotype was picked up a small number of times. J is TRBJ1-3 and V is TRBV28; 8 bases map to TRBD1. The CDR3 contains 16 residues. Trimming took 0 bases from V and 3 from J; bases not matched to a gene: 4. Germline CDR1 is MDHEN and CDR2 is SYDVKM. Here the CDR3 reads CASSLWTGAVGNTIYF. The CDR3 coding sequence is TGTGCCAGCAGTTTATGGACAGGGGCCGTTGGAAACACCATATATTTT.